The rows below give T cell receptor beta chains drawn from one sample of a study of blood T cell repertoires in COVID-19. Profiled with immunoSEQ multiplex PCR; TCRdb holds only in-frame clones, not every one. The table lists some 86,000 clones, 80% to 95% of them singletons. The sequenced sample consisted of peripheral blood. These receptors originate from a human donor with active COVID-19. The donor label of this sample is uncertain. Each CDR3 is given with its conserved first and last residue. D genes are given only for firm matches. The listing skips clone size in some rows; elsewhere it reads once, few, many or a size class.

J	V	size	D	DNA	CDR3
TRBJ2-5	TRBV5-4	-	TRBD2	TGTGCCAGCAGCTTGAGCGGGGGGGCCGGGGAGACCCAGTACTTC	CASSLSGGAGETQYF
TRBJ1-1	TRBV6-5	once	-	TGTGCCAGCAGTCCCAGACAGATGGACACTGAAGCTTTCTTT	CASSPRQMDTEAFF
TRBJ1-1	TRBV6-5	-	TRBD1	TGTGCCAGCAAAAAAACCGGGACAGGGGACACTGAAGCTTTCTTT	CASKKTGTGDTEAFF
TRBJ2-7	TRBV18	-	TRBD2	TGTGCCAGCTCGTCCTTAGGGAGGGTTACAACCTACGAGCAGTACTTC	CASSSLGRVTTYEQYF
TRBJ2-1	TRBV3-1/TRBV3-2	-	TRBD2	TGTGCCAGCAGCCTCCGAGGGCGGGGGGGCTCCTACAATGAGCAGTTCTTC	CASSLRGRGGSYNEQFF
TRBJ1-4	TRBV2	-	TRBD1	TGTGCCAGCAGTGAAGTCAACAGGGGTCATGAAAAACTGTTTTTT	CASSEVNRGHEKLFF
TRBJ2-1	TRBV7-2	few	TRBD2	TGTGCCAGCAGCTTAGACTCTAGCGGGAATGAGCAGTTCTTC	CASSLDSSGNEQFF
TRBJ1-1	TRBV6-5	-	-	TGTGCCAGCAACCCAGGGGCGATCATGAACACTGAAGCTTTCTTT	CASNPGAIMNTEAFF
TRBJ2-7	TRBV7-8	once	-	TGTGCCAGCAGCATGGACAGAAACTACGAGCAGTACTTC	CASSMDRNYEQYF
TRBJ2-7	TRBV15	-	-	TGTGCCACCAGCAGAGGAAGAACCGGGTACGAGCAGTACTTC	CATSRGRTGYEQYF
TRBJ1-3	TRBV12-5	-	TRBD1	TGTGCTAGTGGACGGACAGGGGGCTTAAACACCATATATTTT	CASGRTGGLNTIYF
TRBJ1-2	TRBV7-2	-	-	TGTGCCAGCAGCTTAGTCCAGGGTGTTTATGGCTACACCTTC	CASSLVQGVYGYTF
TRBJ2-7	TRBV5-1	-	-	TGCGCCAGCAGCCCATCTTCAGATTACGAGCAGTACTTC	CASSPSSDYEQYF
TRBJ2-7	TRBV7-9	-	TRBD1	TGTGCCAGCAGTCCCCGGGACAGGGTCTACGAGCAGTACTTC	CASSPRDRVYEQYF
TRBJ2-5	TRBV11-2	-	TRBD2	TGTGCCAGCAGCCGCCTAGCGGTAGGAGAGACCCAGTACTTC	CASSRLAVGETQYF
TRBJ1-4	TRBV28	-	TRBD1	TGTGCCAGCAGTTCCCCGGGACAGGGTTTAGAAAAACTGTTTTTT	CASSSPGQGLEKLFF
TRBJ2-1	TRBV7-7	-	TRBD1	TGTGCTAGCAGCTTAGAAGCTGGGACAGGGTCCTACAATGAGCAGTTCTTC	CASSLEAGTGSYNEQFF
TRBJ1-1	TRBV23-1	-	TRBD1	TGCGCCAGCAGTCAGGGGACAGGGGTATGCGGAGCTTTCTTT	CASSQGTGVCGAFF
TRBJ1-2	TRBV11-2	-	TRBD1	TGTGCCAGCAGCTCTCTGGACAGGGACGCTCATGGCTACACCTTC	CASSSLDRDAHGYTF
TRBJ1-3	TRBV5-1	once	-	TGCGCCAGCAGCTTGCGCGGGGCTGGAAACACCATATATTTT	CASSLRGAGNTIYF
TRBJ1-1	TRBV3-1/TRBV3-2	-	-	TGTGCCAGCAGCCAAGAGATATGGGGAGTATACACTGAAGCTTTCTTT	CASSQEIWGVYTEAFF
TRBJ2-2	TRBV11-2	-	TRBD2	TGTGCCAGCAGCTTAGGTCTAGCGGACACCGGGGAGCTGTTTTTT	CASSLGLADTGELFF
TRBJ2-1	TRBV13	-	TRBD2	TGTGCCAGCAGCTTAGGCCGGGGTAGCGGGGGGGCCTATGAGCAGTTCTTC	CASSLGRGSGGAYEQFF
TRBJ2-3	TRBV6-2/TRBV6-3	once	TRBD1	TGTGCCAGCAGTTACCGACAGGGTTGGGCAGATACGCAGTATTTT	CASSYRQGWADTQYF
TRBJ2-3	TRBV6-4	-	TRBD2	TGTGCCAGCAGTCTAGCGGGGGGGCTAGATACGCAGTATTTT	CASSLAGGLDTQYF
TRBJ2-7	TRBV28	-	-	TGTGCCAGCAGTTTGGACACGTCCTACGAGCAGTACTTC	CASSLDTSYEQYF
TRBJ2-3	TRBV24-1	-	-	TGTGCCACCAGTGAGACTAGTTCCTCCACAGATACGCAGTATTTT	CATSETSSSTDTQYF
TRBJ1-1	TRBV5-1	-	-	TGCGCCAGCAGTTATTTTTTGAACACTGAAGCTTTCTTT	CASSYFLNTEAFF
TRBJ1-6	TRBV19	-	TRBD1	TGTGCCAGTAGTATACATACAGGGGCAGATTCACCCCTCCACTTT	CASSIHTGADSPLHF
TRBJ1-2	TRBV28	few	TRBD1	TGTGCCAGCACCGCAGGGGGCGGCTATGGCTACACCTTC	CASTAGGGYGYTF
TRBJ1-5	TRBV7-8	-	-	TGTGCCAGCAGCTTAGCGAGGTTGGCCAATCAGCCCCAGCATTTT	CASSLARLANQPQHF
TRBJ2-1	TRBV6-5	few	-	TGTGCCAGCAAACAGTCCACTTCCTACAATGAGCAGTTCTTC	CASKQSTSYNEQFF
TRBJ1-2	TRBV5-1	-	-	TGCGCCAGCAGCTTGGGGGCCGGGGACTATGGCTACACCTTC	CASSLGAGDYGYTF
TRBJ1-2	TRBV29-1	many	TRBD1	TGCAGCGTTGAAATCCGGGACAGCTATGGCTACACCTTC	CSVEIRDSYGYTF
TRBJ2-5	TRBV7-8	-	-	TGTGCCAGCAGCTTAGTGGCCGCGGGGGAGACCCAGTACTTC	CASSLVAAGETQYF
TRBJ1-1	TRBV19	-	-	TGTGCCAGTAGTATTAGCAGGAACACTGAAGCTTTCTTT	CASSISRNTEAFF
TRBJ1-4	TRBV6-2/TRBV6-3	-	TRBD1	TGTGCCAGCAGTTCACCCCCGGGACAGGGGGCTTCGAATGAAAAACTGTTTTTT	CASSSPPGQGASNEKLFF
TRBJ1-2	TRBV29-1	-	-	TGCAGCGTTGAAGAACAGGAAGGGTATGGCTACACCTTC	CSVEEQEGYGYTF
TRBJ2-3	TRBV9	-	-	TGTGCCAGCAGCCCCGACAGGAGCACAGATACGCAGTATTTT	CASSPDRSTDTQYF
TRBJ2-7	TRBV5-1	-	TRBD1	TGCGCCAGCAGCTTGGAAACGGGACAGACCTACGAGCAGTACTTC	CASSLETGQTYEQYF
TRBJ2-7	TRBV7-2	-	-	TGTGCCAGCAGCCCCAGGGGGGCCCTAGCAAGATACGAGCAGTACTTC	CASSPRGALARYEQYF
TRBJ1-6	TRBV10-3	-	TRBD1	TGTGCCATCAGCGACAGGGGGTCTGGGGTGAGCTCCTATAATTCACCCCTCCACTTT	CAISDRGSGVSSYNSPLHF
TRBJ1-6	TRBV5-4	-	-	TGTGCCAGCGCGCGCGGTAGTAATTCACCCCTCCACTTT	CASARGSNSPLHF
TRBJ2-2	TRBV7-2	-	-	TGTGCCAGCAGTCCAGGGGAGGGGACTCCGAACACCGGGGAGCTGTTTTTT	CASSPGEGTPNTGELFF
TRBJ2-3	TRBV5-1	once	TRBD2	TGCGCCGGGGCCCTAGCGGGGAGCACAGATACGCAGTATTTT	CAGALAGSTDTQYF
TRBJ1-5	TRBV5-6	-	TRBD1	TGTGCCAGCAGCCCCGGGACAGCGAATCAGCCCCAGCATTTT	CASSPGTANQPQHF
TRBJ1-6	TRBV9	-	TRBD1	TGTGCCAGCAGCCCCTTCATTACAGGGGGTACGCCCCTCCACTTT	CASSPFITGGTPLHF
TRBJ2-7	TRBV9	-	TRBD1	TGTGCCAGCAGCCAAGGACAGGGATTAACCTACGAGCAGTACTTC	CASSQGQGLTYEQYF
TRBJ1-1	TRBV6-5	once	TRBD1	TGTGCCAGCAGTTACGAGGCAGGGGGCGAGGCTTTCTTT	CASSYEAGGEAFF
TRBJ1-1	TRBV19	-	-	TGTGCCAGTAGTCCCCCGGGAGGCCACCTTACTGAAGCTTTCTTT	CASSPPGGHLTEAFF
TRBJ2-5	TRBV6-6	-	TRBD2	TGTGCCAGCAGCCCCAAAGCGGGGGGGCTTCCAGAGACCCAGTACTTC	CASSPKAGGLPETQYF
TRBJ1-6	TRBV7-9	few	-	TGTGCCAGCACCCCCACGGGGACACCGCCATCCCCCCTCCACTTT	CASTPTGTPPSPLHF
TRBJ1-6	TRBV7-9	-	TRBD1	TGTGCCAGCAGCTTTTTACTGGGACAGAGTAATTCACCCCTCCACTTT	CASSFLLGQSNSPLHF